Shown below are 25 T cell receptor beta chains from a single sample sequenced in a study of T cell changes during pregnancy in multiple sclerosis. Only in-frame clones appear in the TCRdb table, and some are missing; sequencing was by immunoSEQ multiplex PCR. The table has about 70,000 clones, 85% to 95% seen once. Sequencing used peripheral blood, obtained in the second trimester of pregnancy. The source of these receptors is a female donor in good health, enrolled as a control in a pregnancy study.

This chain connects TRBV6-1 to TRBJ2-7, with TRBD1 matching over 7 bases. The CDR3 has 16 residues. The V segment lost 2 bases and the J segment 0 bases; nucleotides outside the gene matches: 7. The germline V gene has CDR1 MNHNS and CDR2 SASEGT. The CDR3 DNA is TGTGCCAGCAGTGAATACAGGGGCCTAAACTCCTACGAGCAGTACTTC. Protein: CASSEYRGLNSYEQYF.

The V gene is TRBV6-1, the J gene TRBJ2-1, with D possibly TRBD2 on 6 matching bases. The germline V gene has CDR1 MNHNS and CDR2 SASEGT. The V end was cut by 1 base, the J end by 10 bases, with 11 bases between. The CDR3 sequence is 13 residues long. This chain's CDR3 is CASSEGWEAEQFF. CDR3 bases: TGTGCCAGCAGTGAAGGTTGGGAGGCCGAGCAGTTCTTC.

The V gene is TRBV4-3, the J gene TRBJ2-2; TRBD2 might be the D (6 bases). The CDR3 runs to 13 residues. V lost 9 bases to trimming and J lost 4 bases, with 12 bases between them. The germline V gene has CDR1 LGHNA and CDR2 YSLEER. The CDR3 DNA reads TGCGCCAGTCAGGAGGGCTCCACCGGGGAGCTGTTTTTT. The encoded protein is CASQEGSTGELFF.

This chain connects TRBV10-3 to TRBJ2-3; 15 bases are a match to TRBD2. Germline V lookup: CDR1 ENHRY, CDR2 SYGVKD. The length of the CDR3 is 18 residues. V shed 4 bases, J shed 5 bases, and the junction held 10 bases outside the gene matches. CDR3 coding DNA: TGTGCCATCAGTGCGGAGAGGGGACTAGCGGGGGGTGGAGATACGCAGTATTTT. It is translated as CAISAERGLAGGGDTQYF.

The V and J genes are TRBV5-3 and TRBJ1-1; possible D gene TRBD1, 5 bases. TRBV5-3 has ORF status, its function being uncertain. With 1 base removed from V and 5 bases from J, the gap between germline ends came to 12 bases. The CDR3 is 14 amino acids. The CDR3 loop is CARSLSGGRTEAFF. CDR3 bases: TGTGCCAGAAGCTTGTCGGGGGGAAGGACTGAAGCTTTCTTT.

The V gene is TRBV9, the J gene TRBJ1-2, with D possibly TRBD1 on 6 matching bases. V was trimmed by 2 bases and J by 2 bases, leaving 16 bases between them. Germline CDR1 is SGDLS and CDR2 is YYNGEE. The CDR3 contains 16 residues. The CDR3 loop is CASSVIRKGGNYGYTF. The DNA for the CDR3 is TGTGCCAGCAGCGTTATAAGGAAAGGGGGAAACTATGGCTACACCTTC.

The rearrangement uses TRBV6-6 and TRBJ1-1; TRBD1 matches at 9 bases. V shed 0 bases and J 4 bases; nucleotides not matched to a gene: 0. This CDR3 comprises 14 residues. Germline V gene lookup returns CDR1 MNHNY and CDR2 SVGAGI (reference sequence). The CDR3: CASSYSDRGTEAFF. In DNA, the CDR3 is TGTGCCAGCAGTTACTCGGACAGGGGCACTGAAGCTTTCTTT.

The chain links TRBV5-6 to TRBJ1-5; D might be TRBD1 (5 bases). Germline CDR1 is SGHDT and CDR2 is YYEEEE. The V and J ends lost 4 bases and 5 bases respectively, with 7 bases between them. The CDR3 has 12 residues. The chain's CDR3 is CASSRGYQPQHF. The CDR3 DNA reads TGTGCCAGCAGCAGGGGATATCAGCCCCAGCATTTT.

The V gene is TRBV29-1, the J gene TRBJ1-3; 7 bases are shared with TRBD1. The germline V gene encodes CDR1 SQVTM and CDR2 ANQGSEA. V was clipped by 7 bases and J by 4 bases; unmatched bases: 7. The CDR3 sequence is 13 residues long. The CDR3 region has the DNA TGCAGCGCGGCGACAGGGTCGGGAAACACCATATATTTT. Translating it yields CSAATGSGNTIYF. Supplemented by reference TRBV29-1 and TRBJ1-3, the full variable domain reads SAVISQKPSRDICQRGTSLTIQCQVDSQVTMMFWYRQQPGQSLTLIATANQGSEATYESGFVIDKFPISRPNLTFSTLTVSNMSPEDSSIYLCSAATGSGNTIYFGEGSWLTVV.

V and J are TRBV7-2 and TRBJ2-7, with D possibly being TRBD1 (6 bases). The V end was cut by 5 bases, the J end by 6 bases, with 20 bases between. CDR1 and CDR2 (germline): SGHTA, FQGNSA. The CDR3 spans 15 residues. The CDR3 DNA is TGTGCCAGCAGCACCACCGGGACACGGCCTAGCGAGCAGTACTTC. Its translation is CASSTTGTRPSEQYF.

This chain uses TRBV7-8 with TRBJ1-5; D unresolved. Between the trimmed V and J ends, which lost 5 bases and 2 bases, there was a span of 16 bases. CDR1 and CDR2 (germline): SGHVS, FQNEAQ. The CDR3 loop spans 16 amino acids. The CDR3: CASSPREILGNQPQHF. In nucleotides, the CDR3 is TGTGCCAGCAGCCCCCGGGAGATTTTGGGCAATCAGCCCCAGCATTTT.

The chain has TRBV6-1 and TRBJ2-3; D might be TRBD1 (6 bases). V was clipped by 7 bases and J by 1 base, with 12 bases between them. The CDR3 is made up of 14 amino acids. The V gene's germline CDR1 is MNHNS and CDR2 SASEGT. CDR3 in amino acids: CASNSAGGTDTQYF. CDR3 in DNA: TGTGCCAGCAATTCGGCAGGGGGCACAGATACGCAGTATTTT.

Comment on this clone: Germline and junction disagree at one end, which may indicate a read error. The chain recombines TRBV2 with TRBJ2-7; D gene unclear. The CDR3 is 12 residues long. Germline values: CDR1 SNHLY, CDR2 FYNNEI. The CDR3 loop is CASSEWAARPEF. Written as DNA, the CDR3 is TGTGCCAGCAGTGAATGGGCCGCTCGGCCCGAATTC. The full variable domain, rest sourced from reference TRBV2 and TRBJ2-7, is EPEVTQTPSHQVTQMGQEVILRCVPISNHLYFYWYRQILGQKVEFLVSFYNNEISEKSEIFDDQFSVERPDGSNFTLKIRSTKLEDSAMYFCASSEWAARPEFGPGTRLTVT.

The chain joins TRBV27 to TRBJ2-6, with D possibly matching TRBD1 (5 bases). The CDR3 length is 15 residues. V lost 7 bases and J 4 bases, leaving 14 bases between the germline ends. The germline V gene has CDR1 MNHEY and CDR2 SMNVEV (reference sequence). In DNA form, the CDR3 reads TGTGCCAGCAAACAGCAGGGTGCCGGGGCCAACGTCCTGACTTTC. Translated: CASKQQGAGANVLTF.

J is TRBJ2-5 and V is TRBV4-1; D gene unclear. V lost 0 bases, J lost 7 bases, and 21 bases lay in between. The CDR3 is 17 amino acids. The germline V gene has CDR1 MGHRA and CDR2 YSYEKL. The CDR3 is CASSQDAEESLGRTQYF. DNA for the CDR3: TGCGCCAGCAGCCAAGACGCCGAGGAGTCCTTAGGTCGGACCCAGTACTTC.

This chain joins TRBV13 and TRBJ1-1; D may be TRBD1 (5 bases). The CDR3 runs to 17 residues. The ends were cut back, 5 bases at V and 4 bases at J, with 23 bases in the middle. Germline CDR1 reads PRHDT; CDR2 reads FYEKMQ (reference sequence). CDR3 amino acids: CASSHSEVGHRSTEAFF. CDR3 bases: TGTGCCAGCAGCCATTCCGAAGTAGGACATCGGAGCACTGAAGCTTTCTTT. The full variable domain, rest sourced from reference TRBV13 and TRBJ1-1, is AAGVIQSPRHLIKEKRETATLKCYPIPRHDTVYWYQQGPGQDPQFLISFYEKMQSDKGSIPDRFSAQQFSDYHSELNMSSLELGDSALYFCASSHSEVGHRSTEAFFGQGTRLTVV.

CDR3 in amino acids: CASSLQGKTEAFF. The CDR3 DNA sequence: TGTGCCAGCAGTTTACAGGGGAAGACTGAAGCTTTCTTT. This chain links TRBV27 with TRBJ1-1; tentatively, D is TRBD1 (6 bases). Germline lookup yields CDR1 MNHEY and CDR2 SMNVEV (reference sequence). CDR3 length: 13 amino acids. V lost 2 bases, J lost 5 bases, and 9 bases lay in between.

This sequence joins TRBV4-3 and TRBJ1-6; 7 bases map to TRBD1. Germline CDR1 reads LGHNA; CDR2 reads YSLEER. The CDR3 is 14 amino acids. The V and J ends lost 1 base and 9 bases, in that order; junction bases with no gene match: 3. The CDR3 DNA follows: TGCGCCAGCAGCCAAGGACAGGGTACTTCACCCCTCCACTTT. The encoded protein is CASSQGQGTSPLHF.

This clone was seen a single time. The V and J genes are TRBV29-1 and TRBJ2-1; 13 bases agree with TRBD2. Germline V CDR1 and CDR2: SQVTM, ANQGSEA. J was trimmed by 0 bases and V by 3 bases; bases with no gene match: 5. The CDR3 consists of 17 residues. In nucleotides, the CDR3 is TGCAGCGTTGAGGGGACTAGCGGGGTGAGCTCCTACAATGAGCAGTTCTTC. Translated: CSVEGTSGVSSYNEQFF.

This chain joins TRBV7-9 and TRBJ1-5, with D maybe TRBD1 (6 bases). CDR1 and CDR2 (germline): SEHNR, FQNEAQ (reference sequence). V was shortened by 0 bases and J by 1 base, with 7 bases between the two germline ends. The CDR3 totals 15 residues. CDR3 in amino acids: CASSLAQGSNQPQHF. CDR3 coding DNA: TGTGCCAGCAGCTTAGCGCAGGGGAGCAATCAGCCCCAGCATTTT.

The DNA for the CDR3 is TGTGCCAGCAGTTCCCGGGGACTAGCGCCCACCGGGGAGCTGTTTTTT. It encodes CASSSRGLAPTGELFF. The gene calls are TRBV7-2 and TRBJ2-2; 10 bases map to TRBD2. This CDR3 spans 16 amino acids. Trimming at V came to 6 bases and at J to 4 bases, leaving 8 bases not matched to a gene. Germline V gene data show CDR1 as SGHTA and CDR2 as FQGNSA.

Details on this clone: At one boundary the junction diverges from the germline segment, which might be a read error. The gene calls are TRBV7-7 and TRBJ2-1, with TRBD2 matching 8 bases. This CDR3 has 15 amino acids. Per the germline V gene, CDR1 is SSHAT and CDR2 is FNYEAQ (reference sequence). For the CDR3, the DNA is TGTGCTAGCAGCGCCCTGGCGGGGGGCCCCAATGAGCAGTTCTTC. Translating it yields CASSALAGGPNEQFF. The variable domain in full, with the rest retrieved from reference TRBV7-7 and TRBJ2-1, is GAGVSQSPRYKVTKRGQDVTLRCDPISSHATLYWYQQALGQGPEFLTYFNYEAQPDKSGLPSDRFSAERPEGSISTLTIQRTEQRDSAMYRCASSALAGGPNEQFFGPGTRLTVL.

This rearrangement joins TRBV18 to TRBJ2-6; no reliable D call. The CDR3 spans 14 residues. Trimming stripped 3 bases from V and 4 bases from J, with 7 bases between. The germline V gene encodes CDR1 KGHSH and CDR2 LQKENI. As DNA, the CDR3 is TGTGCCAGCTCACCCATTCCCGGGGCCAACGTCCTGACTTTC. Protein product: CASSPIPGANVLTF.

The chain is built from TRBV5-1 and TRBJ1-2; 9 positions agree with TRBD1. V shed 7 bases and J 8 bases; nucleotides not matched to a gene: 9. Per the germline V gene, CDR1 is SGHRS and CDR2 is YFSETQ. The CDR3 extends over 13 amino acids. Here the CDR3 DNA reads TGCGCCAGCGCAGTCCGAACAGGGGGCGGCTACACCTTC. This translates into CASAVRTGGGYTF.

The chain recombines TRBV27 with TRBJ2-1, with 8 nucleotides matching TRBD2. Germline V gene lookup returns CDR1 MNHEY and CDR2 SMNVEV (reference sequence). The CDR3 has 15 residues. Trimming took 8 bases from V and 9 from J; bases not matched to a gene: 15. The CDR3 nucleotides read TGTGCCAGCGGTCAGCTAGCGGGTCTCCCAATTGAGCAGTTCTTC. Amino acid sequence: CASGQLAGLPIEQFF.